A single sample gave rise to the 31 T cell receptor beta chains below, sequenced in a study of blood T cell repertoires in COVID-19. Assay: immunoSEQ multiplex PCR; the TCRdb copy retains only in-frame clones and omits some. The sample holds around 140,000 clones, 75% to 90% seen once. Sequenced input: peripheral blood. The receptors here all came from a man aged 45-65 years with active COVID-19.

This clone was picked up one time. The chain couples TRBV24-1 to TRBJ2-2; weak D call: TRBD1 (6 bases). Per germline, CDR1 KGHDR and CDR2 SFDVKD. The CDR3 covers 14 residues. Trimming took off 6 bases at V and 4 bases at J, with 11 bases between the two ends. The CDR3, as DNA: TGTGCCACCAGTCCGGGGACACCCACCGGGGAGCTGTTTTTT. Encoded protein: CATSPGTPTGELFF.

The genes are TRBV5-4 and TRBJ2-5; 11 bases are shared with TRBD2. V lost 0 bases, J lost 5 bases, and 12 bases stayed unmatched. This CDR3 is built from 18 residues. Germline-derived CDR1 and CDR2 are SGHNT and YYREEE (reference sequence). Written as DNA, the CDR3 is TGTGCCAGCAGCTTGGGGGCTAGCGGGGGGTTGGCTTTGGAGACCCAGTACTTC. This encodes CASSLGASGGLALETQYF.

The V call is TRBV2, the J call TRBJ2-5; D remains ambiguous. V gave up 8 bases and J gave up 3 bases, with 13 bases separating them. Per the germline V gene, CDR1 is SNHLY and CDR2 is FYNNEI. The CDR3 sequence is 13 residues long. The CDR3 nucleotides are TGTGCCAGCGGTAGAGCGACCAAAGAGACCCAGTACTTC. Amino acid sequence: CASGRATKETQYF.

The chain uses TRBV7-9 and TRBJ2-7; TRBD1 might be the D (6 bases). Germline lookup yields CDR1 SEHNR and CDR2 FQNEAQ (reference sequence). Trimming stripped 5 bases from V and 0 bases from J, with 14 bases between. The CDR3 loop spans 15 amino acids. CDR3 region: CASSRQTGFSYEQYF. The CDR3 DNA is TGTGCCAGCAGCCGACAGACAGGATTCTCCTACGAGCAGTACTTC.

CDR3 residues: CADIGQGRGGYTF. CDR3 sequence (DNA): TGTGCCGATATCGGACAGGGGAGGGGTGGCTACACCTTC. This rearrangement joins TRBV12-3 or TRBV12-4 to TRBJ1-2, with 9 bases that match TRBD1. J was trimmed by 7 bases and V by 11 bases; bases with no gene match: 11. The CDR3 has 13 amino acids.

V usage is TRBV21-1 and J usage is TRBJ2-2; TRBD1 was called by the table and not checked on the DNA. TRBV21-1 is a pseudogene. CDR3 length equals 16 residues. CDR3 residues: CASSKEGQGVAGELFF. The CDR3 DNA follows: TGTGCCAGCAGCAAAGAGGGACAGGGGGTCGCCGGGGAGCTGTTTTTT.

The V and J genes are TRBV12-3 or TRBV12-4 and TRBJ1-1; D is unresolved. Trimming pared 6 bases from V and 4 bases from J, leaving 12 bases between. The CDR3 has 13 residues. CDR3 coding DNA: TGTGCCAGCAGCCTTAGCCCGGGCACTGAAGCTTTCTTT. It translates to CASSLSPGTEAFF.

The chain uses TRBV18 and TRBJ2-1, with D possibly TRBD1 on 5 matching bases. Deletions cut 2 bases from V and 2 bases from J, with 7 bases between. The CDR3 loop spans 14 amino acids. Germline V gives CDR1 KGHSH, CDR2 LQKENI. The CDR3 sequence is CASSPGAPYNEQFF. The DNA of the CDR3 is TGTGCCAGCTCACCAGGGGCTCCCTACAATGAGCAGTTCTTC. The whole variable domain, filled in from reference TRBV18 and TRBJ2-1, reads NAGVMQNPRHLVRRRGQEARLRCSPMKGHSHVYWYRQLPEEGLKFMVYLQKENIIDESGMPKERFSAEFPKEGPSILRIQQVVRGDSAAYFCASSPGAPYNEQFFGPGTRLTVL.

The chain couples TRBV5-6 to TRBJ1-1, with D perhaps matching TRBD1 (6 bases). The germline V gene encodes CDR1 SGHDT and CDR2 YYEEEE. CDR3 size: 15 residues. V lost 0 bases and J 2 bases, leaving 11 bases between the germline ends. The CDR3 nucleotides read TGTGCCAGCAGCTTGGTGGCGGGGGCCAACACTGAAGCTTTCTTT. Its protein product is CASSLVAGANTEAFF. The whole variable domain, remainder taken from reference TRBV5-6 and TRBJ1-1, is DAGVTQSPTHLIKTRGQQVTLRCSPKSGHDTVSWYQQALGQGPQFIFQYYEEEERQRGNFPDRFSGHQFPNYSSELNVNALLLGDSALYLCASSLVAGANTEAFFGQGTRLTVV.

V is TRBV5-1 and J is TRBJ1-2; 8 bases match TRBD1. The CDR3 contains 15 residues. Unmatched junction bases numbered 14, after V lost 5 bases and J lost 8 bases. The V gene's germline CDR1 is SGHRS and CDR2 YFSETQ. Here the CDR3 reads CASRAGQGGSVGYTF. The CDR3 region has the DNA TGCGCCAGCAGAGCCGGACAGGGCGGATCGGTGGGCTACACCTTC. The whole variable domain, filled in from reference TRBV5-1 and TRBJ1-2, reads KAGVTQTPRYLIKTRGQQVTLSCSPISGHRSVSWYQQTPGQGLQFLFEYFSETQRNKGNFPGRFSGRQFSNSRSEMNVSTLELGDSALYLCASRAGQGGSVGYTFGSGTRLTVV.

The chain carries TRBV7-9 and TRBJ1-5, with D perhaps TRBD1 (5 bases). Per the germline V gene, CDR1 is SEHNR and CDR2 is FQNEAQ (reference sequence). Trimming removed 5 bases at V and 2 bases at J, with 13 bases between. This CDR3 is built from 15 residues. Here the CDR3 reads CASSPFGAGNQPQHF. In DNA, the CDR3 is TGTGCCAGCAGCCCCTTTGGGGCTGGCAATCAGCCCCAGCATTTT.

This clone was counted once. This chain uses TRBV9 with TRBJ1-5, with D tentatively TRBD1 (6 bases). V lost 4 bases, J lost 11 bases, and 16 bases lay in between. This CDR3 has 13 amino acids. Germline V gene sequence: CDR1 SGDLS, CDR2 YYNGEE. The CDR3 bases are TGTGCCAGCAGCACCCAGACAGGCTTATCCCAGCATTTT. The encoded protein is CASSTQTGLSQHF.

The V gene is TRBV10-2, the J gene TRBJ1-1; weak D call: TRBD1 (5 bases). Trimming left V 0 bases short and J 7 bases short, with 12 bases between. CDR1 is WSHSY, CDR2 SAAADI, per germline. The CDR3 spans 14 residues. In DNA form, the CDR3 reads TGCGCCAGCAGTGAGTCAGTCAGGGTGGATGAAGCTTTCTTT. Protein: CASSESVRVDEAFF.

The V and J genes are TRBV29-1 and TRBJ1-5, with 9 bases fitting TRBD1. V lost 4 bases to trimming and J lost 5 bases; unmatched junction nucleotides: 3. The germline gives CDR1 SQVTM, CDR2 ANQGSEA. The CDR3 spans 13 residues. For the CDR3, the DNA is TGCAGCGTTGGTGGACAGGGGCATCAGCCCCAGCATTTT. Its translation is CSVGGQGHQPQHF.

The chain employs TRBV21-1 and TRBJ2-3; the table's D gene call, TRBD1, was not cross checked with the DNA. TRBV21-1 is recorded as a pseudogene. The CDR3 consists of 17 residues. CDR3 in DNA: TGTGCCAGCAGCAAAGGAGAGAGGGACAGGGGGACAGATACGCAGTATTTT. Protein product: CASSKGERDRGTDTQYF.

The CDR3 coding sequence is TGTGCCAGCAGCCCTTGGGGGCTTGGCGGGGGGACAGATACGCAGTATTTT. Translating it yields CASSPWGLGGGTDTQYF. This rearrangement joins TRBV11-2 to TRBJ2-3; TRBD2 matches at 8 bases. The CDR3 runs 17 residues. CDR1 is SGHAT, CDR2 FQNNGV, per germline. Unmatched junction bases numbered 13, after V lost 5 bases and J lost 3 bases. Supplemented by reference TRBV11-2 and TRBJ2-3, the full variable domain reads EAGVAQSPRYKIIEKRQSVAFWCNPISGHATLYWYQQILGQGPKLLIQFQNNGVVDDSQLPKDRFSAERLKGVDSTLKIQPAKLEDSAVYLCASSPWGLGGGTDTQYFGPGTRLTVL.

The chain uses TRBV12-5 and TRBJ1-1; the D gene is possibly TRBD1 (6 bases). This CDR3 is 13 amino acids long. The germline V and J ends were trimmed by 6 bases and 3 bases, with 11 bases remaining between them. Germline CDR1 LGHNT, CDR2 FRNRAP. CDR3 bases: TGTGCTAGTGGCGGACAGCAATACACTGAAGCTTTCTTT. Its translation is CASGGQQYTEAFF. The entire variable domain, with the rest obtained from reference TRBV12-5 and TRBJ1-1, is as follows: DARVTQTPRHKVTEMGQEVTMRCQPILGHNTVFWYRQTMMQGLELLAYFRNRAPLDDSGMPKDRFSAEMPDATLATLKIQPSEPRDSAVYFCASGGQQYTEAFFGQGTRLTVV.

This clone was counted only a few times. The J gene is TRBJ2-5, the V gene TRBV6-4; D uncertain. The CDR3 contains 13 residues. CDR1 MRHNA and CDR2 SNTAGT come from the germline V gene. V shed 4 bases and J shed 4 bases, with 10 bases lying between them. CDR3 region: CASSVLPGETQYF. CDR3 DNA sequence: TGTGCCAGCAGTGTCCTCCCCGGAGAGACCCAGTACTTC.

This chain uses TRBV5-4 with TRBJ1-4, with D unclear. Looked up from germline, CDR1 is SGHNT and CDR2 is YYREEE (reference sequence). The CDR3 extends over 15 amino acids. Trimming shortened V by 3 bases and J by 3 bases, and 12 bases separated the two germline ends. CDR3 amino acids: CASSSGGMSNEKLFF. As DNA, the CDR3 is TGTGCCAGCAGCTCAGGAGGAATGTCTAATGAAAAACTGTTTTTT.

CDR3 amino acids: CASSFGGQVGTF. As DNA, the CDR3 is TGTGCCAGCAGCTTCGGGGGACAGGTCGGGACCTTC. J is TRBJ1-2 and V is TRBV7-8, with 8 bases matching TRBD1. The V gene's germline CDR1 is SGHVS and CDR2 FQNEAQ. The CDR3 extends over 12 amino acids. V lost 3 bases and J lost 14; bases outside the gene matches: 8. Complete variable domain (other parts from reference TRBV7-8 and TRBJ1-2): GAGVSQSPRYKVAKRGQDVALRCDPISGHVSLFWYQQALGQGPEFLTYFQNEAQLDKSGLPSDRFFAERPEGSVSTLKIQRTQQEDSAVYLCASSFGGQVGTFGSGTRLTVV.

Written as DNA, the CDR3 is TGTGCCAGCAGCTCAGGGACAGGGCATGGCTACACCTTC. Amino acid sequence: CASSSGTGHGYTF. The chain couples TRBV7-2 to TRBJ1-2; 9 bases line up with TRBD1. Trimming took 4 bases from V and 6 from J; bases not matched to a gene: 3. This CDR3 has 13 amino acids. CDR1 and CDR2 from the germline V gene are SGHTA and FQGNSA.

The CDR3 sequence: CASSPPRQFGYTF. Written as DNA, the CDR3 is TGTGCCAGCTCACCACCCAGGCAGTTCGGCTACACCTTC. V usage is TRBV18 and J usage is TRBJ1-2; unclear D gene. The CDR3 is made up of 13 amino acids. Germline V lookup: CDR1 KGHSH, CDR2 LQKENI. Trimming took 0 bases from V and 8 from J, leaving 10 bases between them.

The chain recombines TRBV5-1 with TRBJ2-5, with TRBD2 matching over 7 bases. The CDR3 extends over 14 amino acids. Unmatched junction bases numbered 1, after V lost 0 bases and J lost 2 bases. Looked up from germline, CDR1 is SGHRS and CDR2 is YFSETQ. The CDR3 reads CASSLGSGQETQYF. Written as DNA, the CDR3 is TGCGCCAGCAGCTTGGGTAGCGGGCAAGAGACCCAGTACTTC. The complete variable domain, with remaining parts taken from reference TRBV5-1 and TRBJ2-5, reads KAGVTQTPRYLIKTRGQQVTLSCSPISGHRSVSWYQQTPGQGLQFLFEYFSETQRNKGNFPGRFSGRQFSNSRSEMNVSTLELGDSALYLCASSLGSGQETQYFGPGTRLLVL.

The chain carries TRBV15 and TRBJ2-5; 8 bases agree with TRBD2. Losses at the gene ends were 5 bases for V and 4 bases for J; bases not matched to a gene: 9. CDR1 is LNHNV and CDR2 is YYDKDF in the germline V gene (reference sequence). The CDR3 length is 15 residues. The CDR3 DNA sequence: TGTGCCACCAGCCCCCGGGGGGGGGCTGCAGAGACCCAGTACTTC. Residues: CATSPRGGAAETQYF.

The chain is built from TRBV15 and TRBJ1-2; D is possibly TRBD1 (5 bases). V lost 5 bases and J 7 bases, leaving 17 bases between the germline ends. Germline CDR1 LNHNV, CDR2 YYDKDF (reference sequence). This CDR3 is built from 14 residues. DNA of the CDR3: TGTGCCACCAGCCGGAACTTCGGGGGTGGTGGCTACACCTTC. It translates to CATSRNFGGGGYTF.

The chain joins TRBV3-1 (or the pseudogene TRBV3-2) to TRBJ2-6, with 10 positions matching TRBD1. The CDR3 covers 18 residues. V dropped 4 bases and J dropped 0; count of bases not matched to a gene: 6. Looked up from germline, CDR1 is LGHDT and CDR2 is YNNKEL (reference sequence). CDR3 region: CASSPGTGALSGANVLTF. CDR3 in DNA: TGTGCCAGCAGCCCCGGGACAGGGGCCCTCTCTGGGGCCAACGTCCTGACTTTC.

On this clone: Additional DNA sequences in this sample encode the identical CDR3. This chain joins TRBV3-1 (or the pseudogene TRBV3-2) and TRBJ1-6; 9 nucleotides match TRBD1. J gave up 6 bases and V 3 bases, and 0 bases lay outside the gene matches. CDR1 is LGHDT and CDR2 is YNNKEL in the germline V gene (reference sequence). The CDR3 length is 14 residues. The CDR3 here is CASSQGQGNSPLHF. The CDR3 DNA follows: TGTGCCAGCAGCCAGGGACAGGGTAATTCACCCCTCCACTTT.

The CDR3 region has the DNA TGTGCCAGCAGCCAAGTCCTTAAAATTGAGCAGTTCTTC. It encodes CASSQVLKIEQFF. The chain is built from TRBV3-1 (or the pseudogene TRBV3-2) and TRBJ2-1; unclear D gene. CDR1 and CDR2 (germline): LGHDT, YNNKEL (reference sequence). The CDR3 runs to 13 residues. The germline V and J ends were trimmed by 1 base and 9 bases, with 10 bases remaining between them.

CDR3 coding DNA: TGTGCCAGCAGCTCGTCCCTTAGCGGGGGGGTATACGAGCAGTACTTC. It encodes CASSSSLSGGVYEQYF. The rearrangement links TRBV7-2 to TRBJ2-7; 11 bases map to TRBD2. CDR3 length: 16 amino acids. After removal of 4 bases from V and 4 bases from J, the junction contained 9 bases not matched to a gene. The V gene's germline CDR1 is SGHTA and CDR2 FQGNSA.

The rearrangement joins TRBV15 to TRBJ1-5, with D uncertain. The CDR3 sequence is 15 residues long. V was shortened by 0 bases and J by 1 base, with 7 bases between the two germline ends. Germline-derived CDR1 and CDR2 are LNHNV and YYDKDF (reference sequence). For the CDR3, the DNA is TGTGCCACCAGCAGAGATTACGGGAGCAATCAGCCCCAGCATTTT. Protein sequence: CATSRDYGSNQPQHF.

The chain uses TRBV9 and TRBJ1-1, with D uncertain. This CDR3 has 12 residues. Germline values: CDR1 SGDLS, CDR2 YYNGEE. V lost 1 base and J lost 3, with 4 bases in between. As DNA, the CDR3 is TGTGCCAGCAGCGTATCCGACACTGAAGCTTTCTTT. Translated: CASSVSDTEAFF.